A single sample is the source of the 25 T cell receptor beta chains below, sequenced in a study of blood T cell repertoires in COVID-19. TCRdb's table, derived via immunoSEQ multiplex PCR, lists solely in-frame clones and lacks some. The table lists about 140,000 clones, roughly 85% of them singletons. Sequencing input: peripheral blood. All receptors derive from a human donor with acute or convalescent COVID-19. The donor label of this sample is uncertain.

This sequence joins TRBV5-1 and TRBJ1-2, with a tentative D call TRBD1 (6 bases). Deletions cut 1 base from V and 7 bases from J, with 17 bases between. Germline V gene data show CDR1 as SGHRS and CDR2 as YFSETQ. The CDR3 extends over 15 amino acids. The CDR3, as DNA: TGCGCCAGCAGCTTGCCTGGGGGCGAAGTAGGTGGCTACACCTTC. This codes for CASSLPGGEVGGYTF.

The V and J genes are TRBV2 and TRBJ1-4; 7 nucleotides align to TRBD1. Germline V gene lookup returns CDR1 SNHLY and CDR2 FYNNEI. Losses at the gene ends were 8 bases for V and 6 bases for J; bases not matched to a gene: 6. The CDR3 consists of 13 residues. The CDR3 loop reads CASDRAGDEKLFF. For the CDR3, the DNA is TGTGCCAGCGACAGGGCGGGTGATGAAAAACTGTTTTTT. Filled out from reference TRBV2 and TRBJ1-4, the complete variable domain reads EPEVTQTPSHQVTQMGQEVILRCVPISNHLYFYWYRQILGQKVEFLVSFYNNEISEKSEIFDDQFSVERPDGSNFTLKIRSTKLEDSAMYFCASDRAGDEKLFFGSGTQLSVL.

The J gene is TRBJ2-5, the V gene TRBV7-2, with 7 bases aligning to TRBD1. The CDR3 is made up of 15 amino acids. V was clipped by 2 bases and J by 0 bases; unmatched bases: 3. Germline V CDR1 and CDR2: SGHTA, FQGNSA. The CDR3 is CASSLKTGYQETQYF. In DNA, the CDR3 is TGTGCCAGCAGCTTAAAGACAGGGTACCAAGAGACCCAGTACTTC.

The chain has TRBV19 and TRBJ2-2, with 9 bases matching TRBD1. The CDR3 extends over 18 amino acids. The germline V gene encodes CDR1 LNHDA and CDR2 SQIVND (reference sequence). Trimming cost V 6 bases and J 4 bases; bases outside gene matches: 15. CDR3 DNA: TGTGCCAGTAGGTCACAGGGGGCCATGAAACCAGTCACCGGGGAGCTGTTTTTT. The encoded protein is CASRSQGAMKPVTGELFF.

V is TRBV7-9 and J is TRBJ1-5; D might be TRBD1 (6 bases). The germline V and J ends were trimmed by 2 bases and 4 bases, with 15 bases remaining between them. The CDR3 runs 16 residues. The germline V gene has CDR1 SEHNR and CDR2 FQNEAQ (reference sequence). CDR3 residues: CASSLYGGRGNQPQHF. The CDR3 DNA reads TGTGCCAGCAGCTTATATGGGGGGAGGGGGAATCAGCCCCAGCATTTT.

The gene calls are TRBV19 and TRBJ2-5; perhaps TRBD2 as D (6 bases). Between the trimmed V and J ends, which lost 3 bases and 1 base, there was a span of 12 bases. Germline loops: CDR1 LNHDA, CDR2 SQIVND (reference sequence). The CDR3 is made up of 15 amino acids. The CDR3 DNA reads as TGTGCCAGTAGTATCGGAGGGAATTTCCAAGAGACCCAGTACTTC. This gives the protein CASSIGGNFQETQYF.

This clone was found once. The chain combines TRBV5-5 with TRBJ2-4; D ambiguous. The length of the CDR3 is 17 residues. CDR1 is SGHKS and CDR2 is YYEKEE in the germline V gene (reference sequence). V dropped 4 bases and J dropped 0 bases, with 17 bases sitting between them. DNA of the CDR3: TGTGCCAGCAGCCGAGGTGCCTTTGATCTAGCCAAAAACATTCAGTACTTC. It translates to CASSRGAFDLAKNIQYF.

The CDR3 DNA reads TGTGCCAGCAGCTACACACAGGGAGACTATGGCTACACCTTC. Translated: CASSYTQGDYGYTF. V is TRBV7-2 and J is TRBJ1-2, with TRBD1 as a possible D gene (6 bases). V was shortened by 4 bases and J by 3 bases, with 12 bases between the two germline ends. Per germline, CDR1 SGHTA and CDR2 FQGNSA. The CDR3 extends over 14 amino acids.

V is TRBV7-2 and J is TRBJ2-2, with 7 positions matching TRBD2. V lost 6 bases, J lost 5 bases, and 9 bases stayed unmatched. CDR3 length: 15 residues. Germline V gene lookup returns CDR1 SGHTA and CDR2 FQGNSA. The CDR3 DNA sequence: TGTGCCAGCAGTAACAGCGGGGTTTGGACCGGGGAGCTGTTTTTT. Protein: CASSNSGVWTGELFF.

The rearrangement links TRBV27 to TRBJ1-5, with D possibly matching TRBD1 (5 bases). The CDR3 extends over 14 amino acids. Germline V CDR1 and CDR2: MNHEY, SMNVEV (reference sequence). V dropped 0 bases and J dropped 7 bases, with 10 bases sitting between them. DNA of the CDR3: TGTGCCAGCAGTTTATCAGCAGGGCGGCAGCCCCAGCATTTT. It specifies CASSLSAGRQPQHF.

This rearrangement joins TRBV5-8 to TRBJ2-5; tentative D call: TRBD1 (6 bases). V dropped 2 bases and J dropped 3 bases, with 8 bases sitting between them. Germline V gene sequence: CDR1 SGHTS, CDR2 YDEGEE. The CDR3 is 13 residues long. In DNA, the CDR3 is TGTGCCAGCAGCTTCTCAGGGGAAGAGACCCAGTACTTC. It codes for CASSFSGEETQYF.

This clone was picked up one time. The genes are TRBV14 and TRBJ1-3, with D maybe TRBD1 (5 bases). The CDR3 sequence is 14 residues long. Per the germline V gene, CDR1 is SGHDN and CDR2 is FVKESK. Trimming pared 2 bases from V and 2 bases from J, leaving 7 bases between. CDR3 DNA sequence: TGTGCCAGCAGCCAATGGACACCTGGAAACACCATATATTTT. Encoded protein: CASSQWTPGNTIYF.

The CDR3 DNA follows: TGCGCCAGCAGCTTGGGGACAGGGGGCGATGAAAAACTGTTTTTT. It translates to CASSLGTGGDEKLFF. The V gene is TRBV5-1, the J gene TRBJ1-4; 11 nucleotides match TRBD1. V dropped 0 bases and J dropped 6; count of bases not matched to a gene: 1. This CDR3 has 15 residues. Germline values: CDR1 SGHRS, CDR2 YFSETQ.

This clone has just a few counts. The chain combines TRBV9 with TRBJ2-3; 7 bases line up with TRBD2. V shed 3 bases and J 3 bases; nucleotides not matched to a gene: 7. There are 15 residues in the CDR3. The germline V gene encodes CDR1 SGDLS and CDR2 YYNGEE. The CDR3 DNA sequence: TGTGCCAGCAGCGCACGAGCGGGGCCGACAGATACGCAGTATTTT. Translated: CASSARAGPTDTQYF.

The V call is TRBV27, the J call TRBJ1-4; D may be TRBD1 (6 bases). The length of the CDR3 is 15 residues. V lost 6 bases, J lost 1 base, and 12 bases lay in between. The germline CDR1 and CDR2 sequences are MNHEY and SMNVEV (reference sequence). In nucleotides, the CDR3 is TGTGCCAGCAGGGCCAACAGGGTAACTAATGAAAAACTGTTTTTT. It specifies CASRANRVTNEKLFF.

V gene TRBV12-3 or TRBV12-4 combines with J gene TRBJ1-3; 7 bases agree with TRBD1. The CDR3 is 13 amino acids. The ends lost 5 bases at V and 4 bases at J; junction bases unmatched: 2. The CDR3 loop reads CASSPGQGNTIYF. CDR3 DNA sequence: TGTGCCAGCAGTCCGGGACAGGGAAACACCATATATTTT.

The chain joins TRBV28 to TRBJ2-5, with 7 bases fitting TRBD1. The CDR3 sequence is 15 residues long. In germline, CDR1 is MDHEN, CDR2 SYDVKM. The J segment lost 3 bases and the V segment lost 5 bases, leaving 9 bases of the junction unmatched. The chain's CDR3 is CASSGQEKGEETQYF. In nucleotides, the CDR3 is TGTGCCAGCAGTGGACAGGAAAAGGGGGAAGAGACCCAGTACTTC.

This sequence joins TRBV19 and TRBJ2-5, with D maybe TRBD1 (6 bases). The germline V gene has CDR1 LNHDA and CDR2 SQIVND (reference sequence). The V and J ends lost 3 bases and 2 bases respectively, with 10 bases between them. The CDR3 consists of 14 residues. For the CDR3, the DNA is TGTGCCAGTAGTATGTGGGGGCAACAAGAGACCCAGTACTTC. This gives the protein CASSMWGQQETQYF.

The J gene is TRBJ2-4, the V gene TRBV28; a possible D gene is TRBD2 (6 bases). CDR1 and CDR2 (germline): MDHEN, SYDVKM. Between the trimmed V and J ends, which lost 8 bases and 0 bases, there was a span of 17 bases. The CDR3 extends over 16 amino acids. The CDR3 reads CASAPVGGRAKNIQYF. The CDR3 DNA is TGTGCCAGCGCCCCGGTGGGGGGTAGAGCCAAAAACATTCAGTACTTC.

The V and J genes are TRBV10-3 and TRBJ1-3, with 7 bases matching TRBD1. The germline CDR1 and CDR2 sequences are ENHRY and SYGVKD. V shed 8 bases and J 0 bases; nucleotides not matched to a gene: 4. The CDR3 is 14 amino acids. Written as DNA, the CDR3 is TGTGCCATCTCGACAGGGTACTCTGGAAACACCATATATTTT. This translates into CAISTGYSGNTIYF.

This chain uses TRBV28 with TRBJ1-2; tentative D call: TRBD1 (6 bases). The ends were cut back, 6 bases at V and 4 bases at J, with 6 bases in the middle. Per germline, CDR1 MDHEN and CDR2 SYDVKM. This CDR3 spans 11 amino acids. The chain's CDR3 is CASRTGYGYTF. The DNA for the CDR3 is TGTGCCAGCAGGACAGGCTATGGCTACACCTTC.

This clone was observed a few times. This chain uses TRBV12-3 or TRBV12-4 with TRBJ1-2; perhaps TRBD1 as D (6 bases). V shed 10 bases and J shed 3 bases, with 15 bases lying between them. The CDR3 runs to 13 residues. CDR3 coding DNA: TGTGCCACCGTAGGAGGGGGGGACTATGGCTACACCTTC. It codes for CATVGGGDYGYTF.

In its sample, this clone was seen a few times. The chain links TRBV19 to TRBJ2-3, with TRBD1 identical over 7 bases. Looked up from germline, CDR1 is LNHDA and CDR2 is SQIVND (reference sequence). Losses at the gene ends were 8 bases for V and 2 bases for J; bases not matched to a gene: 7. The CDR3 sequence is 14 residues long. The CDR3: CASGADRPTDTQYF. The CDR3 nucleotides are TGTGCCAGTGGAGCGGACAGGCCCACAGATACGCAGTATTTT. Together with reference TRBV19 and TRBJ2-3, the CDR3 gives the full variable domain: DGGITQSPKYLFRKEGQNVTLSCEQNLNHDAMYWYRQDPGQGLRLIYYSQIVNDFQKGDIAEGYSVSREKKESFPLTVTSAQKNPTAFYLCASGADRPTDTQYFGPGTRLTVL.

The chain employs TRBV27 and TRBJ2-2; 10 bases match TRBD1. The V and J ends lost 4 bases and 0 bases, in that order; junction bases with no gene match: 5. Germline V gene sequence: CDR1 MNHEY, CDR2 SMNVEV (reference sequence). This CDR3 contains 17 residues. The CDR3 protein is CASSSGQGLANTGELFF. The CDR3 coding sequence is TGTGCCAGCAGTTCGGGACAGGGGTTAGCGAACACCGGGGAGCTGTTTTTT.

The gene calls are TRBV24-1 and TRBJ1-2, with 8 nucleotides matching TRBD1. CDR1 and CDR2 (germline): KGHDR, SFDVKD. This CDR3 contains 13 residues. The junction had 4 bases not matched to a gene; V was cut back by 6 bases and J by 5 bases. The CDR3 sequence: CATSSGQVYGYTF. CDR3 nucleotide sequence: TGTGCCACCAGTTCGGGACAGGTTTATGGCTACACCTTC.